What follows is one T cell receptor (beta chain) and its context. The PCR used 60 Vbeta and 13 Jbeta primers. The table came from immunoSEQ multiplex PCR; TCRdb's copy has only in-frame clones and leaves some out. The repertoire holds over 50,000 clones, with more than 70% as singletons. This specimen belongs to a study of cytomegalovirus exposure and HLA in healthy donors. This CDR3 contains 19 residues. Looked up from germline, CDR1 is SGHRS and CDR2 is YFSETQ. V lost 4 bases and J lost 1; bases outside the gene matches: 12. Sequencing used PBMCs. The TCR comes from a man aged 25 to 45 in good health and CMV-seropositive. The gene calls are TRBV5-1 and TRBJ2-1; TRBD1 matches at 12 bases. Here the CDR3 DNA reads TGCGCCAGCAGCAACTCCGGGACAGGGGGCCTAGGTTCCTACAATGAGCAGTTCTTC. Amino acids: CASSNSGTGGLGSYNEQFF.